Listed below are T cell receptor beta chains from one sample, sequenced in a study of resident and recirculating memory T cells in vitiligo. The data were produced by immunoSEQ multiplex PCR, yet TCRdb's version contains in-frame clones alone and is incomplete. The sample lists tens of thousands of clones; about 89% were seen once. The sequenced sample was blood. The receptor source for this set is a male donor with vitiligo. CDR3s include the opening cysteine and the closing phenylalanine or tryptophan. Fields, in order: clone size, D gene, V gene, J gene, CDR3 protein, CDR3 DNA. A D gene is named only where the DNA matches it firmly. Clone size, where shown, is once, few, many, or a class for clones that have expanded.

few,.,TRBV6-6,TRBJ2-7,CASSSTDSSYEQYF,TGTGCCAGCAGTTCCACGGACAGCTCCTACGAGCAGTACTTC
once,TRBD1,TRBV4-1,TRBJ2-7,CASSQSRTGGYEQYF,TGCGCCAGCAGCCAAAGTAGGACAGGGGGCTACGAGCAGTACTTC
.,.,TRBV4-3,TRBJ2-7,CASSQSRFYEQYF,TGCGCCAGCAGCCAAAGCCGATTCTACGAGCAGTACTTC
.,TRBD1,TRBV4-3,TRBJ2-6,CASSQAGQISSGANVLTF,TGCGCCAGCAGCCAAGCGGGACAGATTAGCTCTGGGGCCAACGTCCTGACTTTC
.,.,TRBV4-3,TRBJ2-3,CASSQEPLQGGDTQYF,TGCGCCAGCAGCCAAGAGCCCCTCCAGGGGGGAGATACGCAGTATTTT
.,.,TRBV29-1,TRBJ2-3,CSVAFRGKDTQYF,TGCAGCGTTGCATTCCGGGGTAAGGATACGCAGTATTTT
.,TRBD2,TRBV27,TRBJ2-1,CASSLSALIAGGHNEQFF,TGTGCCAGCAGTTTATCGGCCCTAATAGCGGGGGGACACAATGAGCAGTTCTTC
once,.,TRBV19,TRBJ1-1,CASSWTKNTEAFF,TGTGCCAGTAGTTGGACAAAGAACACTGAAGCTTTCTTT
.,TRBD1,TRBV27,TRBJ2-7,CASSPGTGGFEQYF,TGTGCCAGCAGTCCGGGGACAGGGGGCTTCGAGCAGTACTTC
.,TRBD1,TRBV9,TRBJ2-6,CASSPRDRVLSGANVLTF,TGTGCCAGCAGCCCCCGCGACAGGGTCCTTTCTGGGGCCAACGTCCTGACTTTC
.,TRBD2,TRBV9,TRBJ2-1,CASSVGLAGSNEQFF,TGTGCCAGCAGCGTCGGACTAGCGGGGAGCAATGAGCAGTTCTTC
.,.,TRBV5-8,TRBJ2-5,CASSLEPGGPGETQYF,TGTGCCAGCAGCTTGGAGCCCGGGGGGCCAGGGGAGACCCAGTACTTC
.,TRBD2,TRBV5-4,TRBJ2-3,CASSLVLAGGEDTQYF,TGTGCCAGCAGCTTGGTACTAGCGGGGGGGGAAGATACGCAGTATTTT
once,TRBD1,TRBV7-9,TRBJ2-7,CASSLGGTGKGAYEQYF,TGTGCCAGCAGCTTAGGGGGGACAGGGAAAGGGGCCTACGAGCAGTACTTC
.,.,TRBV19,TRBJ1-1,CASSILDITNTEAFF,TGTGCCAGTAGTATACTGGACATCACGAACACTGAAGCTTTCTTT
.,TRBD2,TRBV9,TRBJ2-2,CASSVDSGGARRNTGELFF,TGTGCCAGCAGCGTAGATAGCGGGGGGGCGCGTCGAAACACCGGGGAGCTGTTTTTT
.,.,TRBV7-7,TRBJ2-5,CASSLDRGETQYF,TGTGCTAGCAGCTTAGATAGGGGAGAGACCCAGTACTTC
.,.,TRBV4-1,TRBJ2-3,CASSQGLASDTQYF,TGCGCCAGCAGCCAAGGGTTAGCTTCGGATACGCAGTATTTT
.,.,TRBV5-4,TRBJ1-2,CASSLPDRPLYGYTF,TGTGCCAGCAGCTTACCTGACAGGCCTCTCTATGGCTACACCTTC
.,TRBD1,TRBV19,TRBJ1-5,CASSIGGGWTGFSHQPQHF,TGTGCCAGTAGTATAGGGGGGGGCTGGACAGGGTTTTCCCACCAGCCCCAGCATTTT
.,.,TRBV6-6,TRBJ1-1,CASSYFEGTEAFF,TGTGCCAGCAGTTACTTTGAGGGTACTGAAGCTTTCTTT
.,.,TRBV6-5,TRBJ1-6,CASSQGLLYNSPLHF,TGTGCCAGCAGCCAGGGTCTGCTCTATAATTCACCCCTCCACTTT
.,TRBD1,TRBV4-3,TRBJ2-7,CASSPTGTGPYEQYF,TGCGCCAGCAGCCCTACCGGGACAGGGCCCTACGAGCAGTACTTC
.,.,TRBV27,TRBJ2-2,CASSRWQGNTGELFF,TGTGCCAGCAGTCGATGGCAGGGGAACACCGGGGAGCTGTTTTTT
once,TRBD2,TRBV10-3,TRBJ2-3,CAISEPLAGGADTQYF,TGTGCCATCAGTGAGCCACTAGCGGGGGGCGCAGATACGCAGTATTTT
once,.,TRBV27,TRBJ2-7,CASRTVESYEQYF,TGTGCCAGCAGAACAGTAGAATCCTACGAGCAGTACTTC
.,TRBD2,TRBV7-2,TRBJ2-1,CASSLEWGGEQFF,TGTGCCAGCAGCTTAGAATGGGGGGGTGAGCAGTTCTTC
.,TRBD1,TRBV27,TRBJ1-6,CASSLSRDRGGNSPLHF,TGTGCCAGCAGTTTGTCCCGGGACAGGGGTGGTAATTCACCCCTCCACTTT
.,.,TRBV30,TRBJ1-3,CAWSLKGNTIYF,TGTGCCTGGAGTCTAAAGGGAAACACCATATATTTT
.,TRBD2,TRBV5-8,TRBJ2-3,CASSLFLAGGNTDTQYF,TGTGCCAGCAGCTTATTCCTAGCGGGGGGAAACACAGATACGCAGTATTTT
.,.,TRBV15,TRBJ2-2,CATSREGVLEAMIQNTGELFF,TGTGCCACCAGCAGAGAGGGTGTGTTGGAAGCGATGATCCAGAACACCGGGGAGCTGTTTTTT
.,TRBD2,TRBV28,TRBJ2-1,CASSSQGGRMGEQFF,TGTGCCAGCAGTTCCCAGGGAGGGAGGATGGGTGAGCAGTTCTTC
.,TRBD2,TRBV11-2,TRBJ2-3,CASSLDRAGGLLF,TGTGCCAGCAGCTTAGATCGAGCGGGGGGCCTGCTATTT
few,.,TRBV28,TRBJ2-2,CATRVSGLNTGELFF,TGTGCCACGAGGGTTAGCGGTTTGAACACCGGGGAGCTGTTTTTT
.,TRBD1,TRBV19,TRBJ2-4,CASSIEGQGAAKNIQYF,TGTGCCAGTAGTATAGAGGGACAGGGGGCGGCCAAAAACATTCAGTACTTC
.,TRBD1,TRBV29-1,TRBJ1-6,CSVGDRNSPLHF,TGCAGCGTTGGGGACAGGAATTCACCCCTCCACTTT
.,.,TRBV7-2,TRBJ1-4,CASSLGYRVTTNEKLFF,TGTGCCAGCAGCTTAGGGTACCGGGTTACAACTAATGAAAAACTGTTTTTT
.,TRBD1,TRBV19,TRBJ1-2,CASSDRGVSGYTF,TGTGCCAGTTCGGACAGGGGTGTCAGTGGCTACACCTTC
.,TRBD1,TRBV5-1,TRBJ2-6,CASSPTPGTAFSGANVLTF,TGCGCCAGCAGCCCCACCCCCGGGACAGCTTTCTCTGGGGCCAACGTCCTGACTTTC